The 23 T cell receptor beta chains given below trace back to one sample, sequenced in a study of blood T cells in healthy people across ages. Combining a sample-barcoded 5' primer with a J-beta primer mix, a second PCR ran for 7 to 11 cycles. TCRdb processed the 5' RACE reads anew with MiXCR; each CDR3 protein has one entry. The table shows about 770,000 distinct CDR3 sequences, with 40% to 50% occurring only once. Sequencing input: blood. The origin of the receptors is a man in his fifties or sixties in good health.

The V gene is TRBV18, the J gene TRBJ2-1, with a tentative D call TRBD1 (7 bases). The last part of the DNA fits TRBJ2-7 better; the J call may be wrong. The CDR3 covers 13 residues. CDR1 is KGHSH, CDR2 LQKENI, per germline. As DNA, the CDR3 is TGTGCCAGCGCGGGACAGAAATACAATGAGCAGTACTTC. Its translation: CASAGQKYNEQYF.

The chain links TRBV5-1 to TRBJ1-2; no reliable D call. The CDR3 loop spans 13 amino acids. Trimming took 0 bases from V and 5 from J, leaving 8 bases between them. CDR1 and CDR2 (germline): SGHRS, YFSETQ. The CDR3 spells CASSLVGTYGYTF. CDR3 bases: TGCGCCAGCAGCTTGGTTGGAACGTATGGCTACACCTTC. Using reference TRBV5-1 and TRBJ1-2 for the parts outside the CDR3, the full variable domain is KAGVTQTPRYLIKTRGQQVTLSCSPISGHRSVSWYQQTPGQGLQFLFEYFSETQRNKGNFPGRFSGRQFSNSRSEMNVSTLELGDSALYLCASSLVGTYGYTFGSGTRLTVV.

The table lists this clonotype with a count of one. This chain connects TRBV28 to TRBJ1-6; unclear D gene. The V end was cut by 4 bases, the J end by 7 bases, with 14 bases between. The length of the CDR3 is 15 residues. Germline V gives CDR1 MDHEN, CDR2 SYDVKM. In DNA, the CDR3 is TGTGCCAGCAGTTCCGTCGACAAATTAAATTCACCCCTCCACTTT. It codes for CASSSVDKLNSPLHF.

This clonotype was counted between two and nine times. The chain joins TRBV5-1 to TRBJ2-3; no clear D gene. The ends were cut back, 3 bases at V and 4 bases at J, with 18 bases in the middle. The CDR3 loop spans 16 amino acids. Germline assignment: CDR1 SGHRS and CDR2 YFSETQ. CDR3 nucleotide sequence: TGCGCCAGCAGCTCCGATCGGACGTTATCTCCAGATACGCAGTATTTT. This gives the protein CASSSDRTLSPDTQYF.

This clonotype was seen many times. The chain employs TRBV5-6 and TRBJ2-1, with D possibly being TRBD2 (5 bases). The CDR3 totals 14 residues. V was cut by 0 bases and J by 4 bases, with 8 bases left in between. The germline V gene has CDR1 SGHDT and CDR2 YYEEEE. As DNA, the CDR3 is TGTGCCAGCAGCTTGGGAGCGGATTACAATGAGCAGTTCTTC. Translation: CASSLGADYNEQFF.

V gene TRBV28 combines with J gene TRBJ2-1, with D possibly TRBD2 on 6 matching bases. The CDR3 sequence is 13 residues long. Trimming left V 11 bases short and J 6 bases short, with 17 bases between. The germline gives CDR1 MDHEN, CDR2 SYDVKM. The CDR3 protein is CASMGGWGNEQFF. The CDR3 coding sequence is TGTGCCTCCATGGGGGGATGGGGCAATGAGCAGTTCTTC.

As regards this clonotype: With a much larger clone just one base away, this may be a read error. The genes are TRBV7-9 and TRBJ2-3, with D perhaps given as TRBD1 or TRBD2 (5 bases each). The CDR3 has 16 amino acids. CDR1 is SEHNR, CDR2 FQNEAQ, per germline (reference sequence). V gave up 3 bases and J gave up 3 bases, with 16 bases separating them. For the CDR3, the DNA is TGTGCCAGCAGCTTTTTACAGGAGGCTTTGACAGATACGCAGTATTTT. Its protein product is CASSFLQEALTDTQYF.

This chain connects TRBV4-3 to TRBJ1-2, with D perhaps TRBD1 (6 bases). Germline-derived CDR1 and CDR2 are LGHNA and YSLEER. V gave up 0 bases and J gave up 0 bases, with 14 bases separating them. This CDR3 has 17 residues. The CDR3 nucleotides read TGCGCCAGCAGCCAAGATCCAGGGGCCTTATCTAACTATGGCTACACCTTC. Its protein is CASSQDPGALSNYGYTF.

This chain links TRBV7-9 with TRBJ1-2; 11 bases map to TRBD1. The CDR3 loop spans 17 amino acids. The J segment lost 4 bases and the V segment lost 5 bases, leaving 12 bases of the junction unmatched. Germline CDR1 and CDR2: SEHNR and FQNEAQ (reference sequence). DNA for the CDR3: TGTGCCAGCAGCGGACAGGGGGCACCTTCTTTATCCTATGGCTACACCTTC. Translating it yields CASSGQGAPSLSYGYTF.

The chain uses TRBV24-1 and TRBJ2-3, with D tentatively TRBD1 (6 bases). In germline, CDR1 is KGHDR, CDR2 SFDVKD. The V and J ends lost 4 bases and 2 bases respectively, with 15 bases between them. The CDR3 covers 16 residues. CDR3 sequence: CATSDTGRGITDTQYF. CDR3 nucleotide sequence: TGTGCCACCAGTGACACAGGTAGGGGGATCACAGATACGCAGTATTTT.

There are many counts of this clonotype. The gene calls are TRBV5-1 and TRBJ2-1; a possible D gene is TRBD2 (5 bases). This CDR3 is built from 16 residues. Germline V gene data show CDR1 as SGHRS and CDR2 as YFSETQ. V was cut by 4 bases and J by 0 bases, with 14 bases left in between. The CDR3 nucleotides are TGCGCCAGCAGCGCAGAGGGCCCCTACTCCTACAATGAGCAGTTCTTC. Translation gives CASSAEGPYSYNEQFF.

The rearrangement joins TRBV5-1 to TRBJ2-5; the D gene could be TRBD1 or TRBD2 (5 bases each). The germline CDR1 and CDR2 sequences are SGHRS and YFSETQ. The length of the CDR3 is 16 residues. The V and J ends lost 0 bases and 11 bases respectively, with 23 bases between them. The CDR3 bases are TGCGCCAGCAGCTTGGGGGACGGAAAAGGAAACAATGAGCAGTACTTC. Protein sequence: CASSLGDGKGNNEQYF.

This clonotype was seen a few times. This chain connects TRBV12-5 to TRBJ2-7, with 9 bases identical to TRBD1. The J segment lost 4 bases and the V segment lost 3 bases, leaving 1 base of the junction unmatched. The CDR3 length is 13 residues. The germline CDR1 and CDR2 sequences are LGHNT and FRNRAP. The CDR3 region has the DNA TGTGCTAGTGGTTTACAGGGGGCGTACGAGCAGTACTTC. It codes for CASGLQGAYEQYF. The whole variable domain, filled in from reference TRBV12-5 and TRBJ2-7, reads DARVTQTPRHKVTEMGQEVTMRCQPILGHNTVFWYRQTMMQGLELLAYFRNRAPLDDSGMPKDRFSAEMPDATLATLKIQPSEPRDSAVYFCASGLQGAYEQYFGPGTRLTVT.

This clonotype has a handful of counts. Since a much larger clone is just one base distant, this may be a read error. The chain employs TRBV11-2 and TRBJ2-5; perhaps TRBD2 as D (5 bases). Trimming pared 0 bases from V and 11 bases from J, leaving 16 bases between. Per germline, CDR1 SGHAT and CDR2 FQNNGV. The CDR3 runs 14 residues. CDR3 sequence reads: CASSLDLGDNEQYF. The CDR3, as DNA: TGTGCCAGCAGCTTAGATTTGGGAGACAATGAGCAGTACTTC.

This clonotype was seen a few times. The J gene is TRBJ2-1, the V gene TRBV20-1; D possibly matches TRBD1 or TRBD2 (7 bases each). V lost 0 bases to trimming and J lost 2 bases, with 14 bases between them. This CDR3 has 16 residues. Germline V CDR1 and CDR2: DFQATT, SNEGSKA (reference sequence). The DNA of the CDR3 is TGCAGTGCTAGAGATAGGGGGCGGGGGACCTACAATGAGCAGTTCTTC. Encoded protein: CSARDRGRGTYNEQFF.

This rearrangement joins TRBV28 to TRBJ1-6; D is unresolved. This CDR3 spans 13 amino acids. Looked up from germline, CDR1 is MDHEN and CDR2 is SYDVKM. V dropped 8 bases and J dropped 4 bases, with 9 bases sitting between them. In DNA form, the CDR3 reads TGTGCCAGCCTAAGGGATTATAATTCACCCCTCCACTTT. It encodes CASLRDYNSPLHF.

The CDR3 is CASSQARSSYNEQFF. In DNA, the CDR3 is TGTGCCAGCAGCCAGGCGAGAAGCTCCTACAATGAGCAGTTCTTC. The chain carries TRBV4-2 and TRBJ2-1; the D is unclear. The germline V and J ends were trimmed by 3 bases and 0 bases, with 9 bases remaining between them. Germline V gene sequence: CDR1 LGHNA, CDR2 YNFKEQ. The CDR3 contains 15 residues.

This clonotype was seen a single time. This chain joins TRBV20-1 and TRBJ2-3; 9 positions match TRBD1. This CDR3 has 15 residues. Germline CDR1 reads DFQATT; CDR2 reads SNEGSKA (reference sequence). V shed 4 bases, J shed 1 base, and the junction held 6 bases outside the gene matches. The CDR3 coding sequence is TGCAGTGCTACGCCGGGACAGGGTGGCACAGATACGCAGTATTTT. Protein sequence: CSATPGQGGTDTQYF.

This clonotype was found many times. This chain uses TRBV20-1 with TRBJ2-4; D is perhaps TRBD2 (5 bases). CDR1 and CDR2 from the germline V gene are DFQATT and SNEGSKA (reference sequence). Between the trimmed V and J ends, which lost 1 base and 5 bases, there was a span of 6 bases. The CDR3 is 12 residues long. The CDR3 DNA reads TGCAGTGCTAGAGTCGGGGAAAACATTCAGTACTTC. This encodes CSARVGENIQYF.

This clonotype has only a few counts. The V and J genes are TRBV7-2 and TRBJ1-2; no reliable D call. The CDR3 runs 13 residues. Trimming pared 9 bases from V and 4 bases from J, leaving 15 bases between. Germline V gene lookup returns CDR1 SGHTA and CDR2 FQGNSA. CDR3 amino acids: CASTRTESYGYTF. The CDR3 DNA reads TGTGCCAGTACCCGGACGGAATCCTATGGCTACACCTTC.

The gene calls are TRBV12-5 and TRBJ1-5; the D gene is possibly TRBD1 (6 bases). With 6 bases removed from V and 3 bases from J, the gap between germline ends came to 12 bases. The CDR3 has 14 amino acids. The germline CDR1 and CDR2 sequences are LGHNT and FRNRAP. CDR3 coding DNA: TGTGCTAGTGGCCGGGACAACATCAATCAGCCCCAGCATTTT. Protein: CASGRDNINQPQHF.

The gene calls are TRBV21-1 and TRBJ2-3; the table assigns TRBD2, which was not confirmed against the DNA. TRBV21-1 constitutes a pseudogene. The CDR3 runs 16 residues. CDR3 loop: CTSSSRTSGRTDTQYF. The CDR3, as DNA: TGTACCAGCAGCTCTCGGACTAGCGGTCGCACAGATACGCAGTATTTT.

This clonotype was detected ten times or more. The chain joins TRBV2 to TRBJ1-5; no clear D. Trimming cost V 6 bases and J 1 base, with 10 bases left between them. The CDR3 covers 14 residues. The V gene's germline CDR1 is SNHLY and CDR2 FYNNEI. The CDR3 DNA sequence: TGTGCCAGCAGGCTAGGACCCAGCAATCAGCCCCAGCATTTT. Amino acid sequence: CASRLGPSNQPQHF.